This TCR beta chain was captured by sequencing in a study of Graves' ophthalmopathy and Graves' hyperthyroidism. Study findings and constraints: Most thyroid-expanded clonotypes exceeding 0.001 frequency were also found in blood.

The table lists this clonotype with many counts. Its matching antigen is unknown. Amplified TCR beta CDR3 regions were obtained using RNA transcripts as template. Second-round multiplex PCR came after a first-round RT-PCR that employed HTBI primers. MiXCR was run by TCRdb on the multiplex PCR reads, yielding one entry per CDR3 protein. The data hold some 400,000 distinct CDR3 sequences, with 18% observed a single time. This CDR3 contains 13 residues. Per germline, CDR1 SGHTA and CDR2 FQGNSA. The V end was cut by 4 bases, the J end by 2 bases, with 6 bases between. Uncontrolled infections, pregnancy, lactation or other autoimmune diseases led to patient exclusion. It was from over 8.5 ml of fresh peripheral blood that the PBMCs came.

The rearrangement joins TRBV7-2 to TRBJ1-5, with D unresolved. The sequence was collected from a woman under 30 with Graves' ophthalmopathy. What was sequenced was peripheral blood. The CDR3 loop reads CASSSSRNQPQHF. The CDR3 coding sequence is TGTGCCAGCAGCTCGAGCCGCAATCAGCCCCAGCATTTT.